The 10 T cell receptor beta chains below come from one sample, sequenced in a study of T cells in Graves' hyperthyroidism and ophthalmopathy. Template material for amplifying TCR beta CDR3 regions consisted of RNA transcripts. First-round RT-PCR targeting the TCR CDR3 was performed with the HTBI primer set. TCRdb re-analysed the multiplex PCR reads in MiXCR, keeping a single row per CDR3 protein. Here the sample spans around 660,000 distinct CDR3 sequences, 40% to 55% being singletons. Material: peripheral blood or thyroid tissue (not recorded which). The source of these receptors is an adult man with Graves' disease, either hyperthyroidism or ophthalmopathy (not recorded which).

This clonotype was found a few times. The V and J genes are TRBV20-1 and TRBJ2-7, with D possibly matching TRBD1 (6 bases). The V end lost 5 bases, the J end lost 2 bases, and 16 bases lay between the germline ends. CDR3 length equals 14 residues. The V gene's germline CDR1 is DFQATT and CDR2 SNEGSKA (reference sequence). CDR3 residues: CSAVDRWGTYEQYF. For the CDR3, the DNA is TGCAGTGCTGTCGACAGGTGGGGCACCTACGAGCAGTACTTC.

This clonotype was seen a few times. The chain links TRBV7-9 to TRBJ1-5, with D uncertain. This CDR3 contains 12 residues. Germline V gene data show CDR1 as SEHNR and CDR2 as FQNEAQ (reference sequence). Between the trimmed V and J ends, which lost 2 bases and 9 bases, there was a span of 8 bases. The CDR3 bases are TGTGCCAGCAGCTTATTCCGGGGGCCCCAGCATTTT. Its protein product is CASSLFRGPQHF.

The chain joins TRBV7-2 to TRBJ1-4; 7 bases map to TRBD1. Germline CDR1 and CDR2: SGHTA and FQGNSA. This CDR3 spans 16 amino acids. The V and J ends lost 1 base and 3 bases, in that order; junction bases with no gene match: 5. Written as DNA, the CDR3 is TGTGCCAGCAGCTTAGGGAGGGGGCTTCCTAATGAAAAACTGTTTTTT. Protein: CASSLGRGLPNEKLFF.

This clonotype was recorded at least ten times. The rearrangement links TRBV10-3 to TRBJ1-1, with TRBD1 identical over 9 bases. J gave up 7 bases and V 5 bases, and 2 bases lay outside the gene matches. Per the germline V gene, CDR1 is ENHRY and CDR2 is SYGVKD. CDR3 length: 12 residues. The chain's CDR3 is CAISTGGDEAFF. The CDR3 nucleotides read TGTGCCATCAGTACAGGGGGCGATGAAGCTTTCTTT.

The chain employs TRBV7-2 and TRBJ2-3, with unresolved D. This CDR3 comprises 14 residues. In germline, CDR1 is SGHTA, CDR2 FQGNSA. V was shortened by 7 bases and J by 4 bases, with 15 bases between the two germline ends. CDR3 sequence: CASTSAASADTQYF. CDR3 nucleotide sequence: TGTGCCAGCACCTCGGCGGCCTCCGCAGATACGCAGTATTTT. Looking up the rest from reference TRBV7-2 and TRBJ2-3 gives the full variable domain: GAGVSQSPSNKVTEKGKDVELRCDPISGHTALYWYRQSLGQGLEFLIYFQGNSAPDKSGLPSDRFSAERTGGSVSTLTIQRTQQEDSAVYLCASTSAASADTQYFGPGTRLTVL.

At least ten counts were recorded for this clonotype. The chain is built from TRBV7-6 and TRBJ1-2; D is ambiguous. The CDR3 runs 12 residues. CDR1 is SGHVS and CDR2 is FNYEAQ in the germline V gene. The ends were cut back, 2 bases at V and 4 bases at J, with 5 bases in the middle. The CDR3 bases are TGTGCCAGCAGCTTAACCGGCTATGGCTACACCTTC. Amino acid sequence: CASSLTGYGYTF.

The chain employs TRBV9 and TRBJ1-2; D is unclear. The CDR3 runs 14 residues. CDR1 and CDR2 (germline): SGDLS, YYNGEE. V lost 0 bases, J lost 3 bases, and 9 bases lay in between. For the CDR3, the DNA is TGTGCCAGCAGCGTAGCTGTATTTGACTATGGCTACACCTTC. Its translation is CASSVAVFDYGYTF. Looking up the rest from reference TRBV9 and TRBJ1-2 gives the full variable domain: DSGVTQTPKHLITATGQRVTLRCSPRSGDLSVYWYQQSLDQGLQFLIQYYNGEERAKGNILERFSAQQFPDLHSELNLSSLELGDSALYFCASSVAVFDYGYTFGSGTRLTVV.

The chain couples TRBV7-2 to TRBJ1-5; D is perhaps TRBD1 (5 bases). The germline V and J ends were trimmed by 1 base and 7 bases, with 14 bases remaining between them. Looked up from germline, CDR1 is SGHTA and CDR2 is FQGNSA. This CDR3 is built from 15 residues. CDR3 amino acids: CASSLGLGPGQPQHF. Written as DNA, the CDR3 is TGTGCCAGCAGCTTAGGTTTGGGGCCGGGACAGCCCCAGCATTTT.

This clonotype was picked up many times. The chain uses TRBV7-9 and TRBJ2-6; 7 positions match TRBD1. This CDR3 spans 18 amino acids. The trim removed 7 bases at V and 0 bases at J, leaving 12 bases unmatched. Germline V CDR1 and CDR2: SEHNR, FQNEAQ (reference sequence). CDR3: CASTNSGTVFSGANVLTF. Here the CDR3 DNA reads TGTGCCAGCACCAACTCCGGGACAGTTTTCTCTGGGGCCAACGTCCTGACTTTC.

V usage is TRBV7-9 and J usage is TRBJ1-4, with D hard to call. The V end lost 3 bases, the J end lost 0 bases, and 14 bases lay between the germline ends. CDR3 length equals 17 residues. Germline-derived CDR1 and CDR2 are SEHNR and FQNEAQ (reference sequence). Written as DNA, the CDR3 is TGTGCCAGCAGCTTCGGGTTTTGGGATGCAACTAATGAAAAACTGTTTTTT. Residues: CASSFGFWDATNEKLFF.